These 27 T cell receptor beta chains were all obtained from the same sample, sequenced in a study of blood T cell repertoires in COVID-19 (dated by TCRdb to 2020 to 2021). The method behind the library was the immunoSEQ multiplex PCR assay. Sourced from immuneACCESS, this table was stored by TCRdb with only in-frame sequences that have V and J called. A share of the clones is absent; for the studies checked, an unresolved V gene accounts for under half, and the remainder has no known explanation. This sample holds about 250,000 clones; roughly 84% were observed only once. The top ten clonotypes cover around 16% of the sample. Input material: peripheral blood. These receptors all come from a person aged 70 to 79 with COVID-19, enrolled during active disease.

The CDR3 protein is CASSLSTPQGTQYF. The CDR3 DNA reads TGTGCCAGCAGTTTAAGCACCCCGCAGGGTACGCAGTATTTT. The rearrangement links TRBV28 to TRBJ2-3; possibly TRBD1 for D (5 bases). CDR1 and CDR2 (germline): MDHEN, SYDVKM. This CDR3 spans 14 amino acids. Trimming removed 2 bases at V and 8 bases at J, with 14 bases between.

CDR3: CASSSTASGQSNEKLFF. The CDR3 DNA follows: TGTGCCAGCAGCTCAACAGCTTCGGGACAGTCTAATGAAAAACTGTTTTTT. The chain uses TRBV6-2 or TRBV6-3 and TRBJ1-4, with 7 nucleotides matching TRBD1. The germline gives CDR1 MNHEY, CDR2 SVGEGT. CDR3 length: 17 amino acids. V shed 6 bases, J shed 3 bases, and the junction held 13 bases outside the gene matches.

V gene TRBV6-2 or TRBV6-3 combines with J gene TRBJ2-3; TRBD1 might be the D (6 bases). The CDR3 runs to 18 residues. The V end was cut by 2 bases, the J end by 0 bases, with 18 bases between. Germline loops: CDR1 MNHEY, CDR2 SVGEGT. The CDR3 region is CASSYNKIQGWSTDTQYF. The CDR3 region has the DNA TGTGCCAGCAGTTACAATAAAATACAGGGCTGGAGCACAGATACGCAGTATTTT.

CDR3 sequence: CASSWGLPSSYNEQFF. The CDR3 bases are TGTGCCAGCAGCTGGGGGCTCCCGAGCTCCTACAATGAGCAGTTCTTC. The V and J genes are TRBV5-4 and TRBJ2-1; maybe TRBD1 (6 bases). The CDR3 covers 16 residues. Germline CDR1 reads SGHNT; CDR2 reads YYREEE (reference sequence). The V gene lost 3 bases and the J gene lost 0 bases, with 13 bases spanning the gap.

This chain joins TRBV20-1 and TRBJ1-1; D is possibly TRBD1 (5 bases). Trimming removed 3 bases at V and 1 base at J, with 15 bases between. Germline V lookup: CDR1 DFQATT, CDR2 SNEGSKA (reference sequence). The CDR3 loop spans 15 amino acids. The CDR3 DNA sequence: TGCAGTGCTAGTCGCCGGGGGTTTAGGAACACTGAAGCTTTCTTT. Amino acids: CSASRRGFRNTEAFF.

The chain carries TRBV5-4 and TRBJ2-3, with 10 bases that match TRBD2. J gave up 6 bases and V 3 bases, and 10 bases lay outside the gene matches. This CDR3 has 16 residues. The germline V gene encodes CDR1 SGHNT and CDR2 YYREEE (reference sequence). CDR3 residues: CASSSGLAVLGDTQYF. CDR3 nucleotide sequence: TGTGCCAGCAGCTCCGGACTAGCGGTGCTCGGGGATACGCAGTATTTT.

The chain uses TRBV24-1 and TRBJ2-5; 12 nucleotides align to TRBD2. The germline gives CDR1 KGHDR, CDR2 SFDVKD. CDR3 size: 21 residues. J was trimmed by 5 bases and V by 0 bases; bases with no gene match: 18. The CDR3 sequence: CATSDLQVSASGRVPQETQYF. The CDR3 bases are TGTGCCACCAGTGATTTGCAGGTTTCGGCTAGCGGGAGGGTGCCGCAGGAGACCCAGTACTTC.

This chain connects TRBV4-3 to TRBJ1-6, with 7 bases fitting TRBD1. Unmatched junction bases numbered 5, after V lost 0 bases and J lost 9 bases. Per the germline V gene, CDR1 is LGHNA and CDR2 is YSLEER. The CDR3 is 15 amino acids. The CDR3 region has the DNA TGCGCCAGCAGCCAAGATGCAGGGGGATTTTCACCCCTCCACTTT. Amino acid sequence: CASSQDAGGFSPLHF.

This clone was observed a few times. The rearrangement uses TRBV7-9 and TRBJ2-1, with TRBD2 matching 9 bases. The ends lost 1 base at V and 7 bases at J; junction bases unmatched: 8. Germline CDR1 is SEHNR and CDR2 is FQNEAQ (reference sequence). CDR3 length: 16 residues. The CDR3 reads CASSLGASGTWNEQFF. CDR3 bases: TGTGCCAGCAGCTTAGGTGCTAGCGGGACCTGGAATGAGCAGTTCTTC.

The chain links TRBV2 to TRBJ2-3; tentatively, D is TRBD2 (6 bases). CDR3 length equals 14 residues. Trimming cost V 4 bases and J 4 bases, with 12 bases left between them. Germline CDR1 and CDR2: SNHLY and FYNNEI. The CDR3 coding sequence is TGTGCCAGCAGTGTTGGACTAACAGCAGATACGCAGTATTTT. Translation gives CASSVGLTADTQYF.

The rearrangement links TRBV6-2 or TRBV6-3 to TRBJ1-2; D unresolved. Germline CDR1 reads MNHEY; CDR2 reads SVGEGT. This CDR3 region has 14 residues. V lost 0 bases to trimming and J lost 8 bases, with 13 bases between them. CDR3 DNA: TGTGCCAGCAGTTACTCAGTAAACACCGGGGGCTACACCTTC. It codes for CASSYSVNTGGYTF.

The chain is built from TRBV5-1 and TRBJ2-2; D may be TRBD2 (6 bases). V was clipped by 7 bases and J by 4 bases, with 11 bases between them. The CDR3 has 13 residues. The germline V gene encodes CDR1 SGHRS and CDR2 YFSETQ. The CDR3 reads CASGGGSTGELFF. CDR3 in DNA: TGCGCCAGCGGAGGAGGGTCCACCGGGGAGCTGTTTTTT.

This CDR3 reads CASSPVTSVLETQYF. In DNA form, the CDR3 reads TGTGCCAGCTCACCGGTGACTAGCGTCTTAGAGACCCAGTACTTC. The chain couples TRBV18 to TRBJ2-5; 8 positions agree with TRBD2. Germline CDR1 and CDR2: KGHSH and LQKENI. V lost 3 bases to trimming and J lost 4 bases; unmatched junction nucleotides: 7. The CDR3 length is 15 residues. The variable domain in full, completed from reference TRBV18 and TRBJ2-5, reads NAGVMQNPRHLVRRRGQEARLRCSPMKGHSHVYWYRQLPEEGLKFMVYLQKENIIDESGMPKERFSAEFPKEGPSILRIQQVVRGDSAAYFCASSPVTSVLETQYFGPGTRLLVL.

This clone was counted a few times. The chain links TRBV19 to TRBJ2-4; 15 bases are shared with TRBD2. Germline trimming cut 3 bases from V and 9 bases from J; bases unmatched to any gene: 9. CDR1 is LNHDA, CDR2 SQIVND, per germline (reference sequence). The CDR3 is 17 residues long. For the CDR3, the DNA is TGTGCCAGTAGTATTCTCGGGACTAGCGGGGGGCCCGGCATTCAGTACTTC. It specifies CASSILGTSGGPGIQYF.

The J gene is TRBJ1-6, the V gene TRBV28; tentative D call: TRBD1 (5 bases). The CDR3 totals 12 residues. Trimming stripped 5 bases from V and 6 bases from J, with 5 bases between. CDR1 is MDHEN, CDR2 SYDVKM, per germline. In DNA form, the CDR3 reads TGTGCCAGCAGTCAGGGTAATTCACCCCTCCACTTT. It is translated as CASSQGNSPLHF. Combining the CDR3 with reference TRBV28 and TRBJ1-6 gives the whole variable domain DVKVTQSSRYLVKRTGEKVFLECVQDMDHENMFWYRQDPGLGLRLIYFSYDVKMKEKGDIPEGYSVSREKKERFSLILESASTNQTSMYLCASSQGNSPLHFGNGTRLTVT.

The genes are TRBV7-2 and TRBJ1-4; 7 bases are a match to TRBD1. This CDR3 spans 15 amino acids. V was clipped by 5 bases and J by 4 bases; unmatched bases: 7. Germline values: CDR1 SGHTA, CDR2 FQGNSA. The CDR3 nucleotides are TGTGCCAGCAGCCGCCGACAGGGCATTAATGAAAAACTGTTTTTT. Protein product: CASSRRQGINEKLFF.

The rearrangement links TRBV28 to TRBJ2-7; 10 bases map to TRBD1. Germline V gene sequence: CDR1 MDHEN, CDR2 SYDVKM. Trimming at V came to 10 bases and at J to 6 bases, leaving 18 bases not matched to a gene. The CDR3 is 16 residues long. In DNA, the CDR3 is TGTGCCACCTTACATTCACAGCCGGGACAGGGGTCCGAGCAGTACTTC. Residues: CATLHSQPGQGSEQYF.

V is TRBV28 and J is TRBJ1-5; D unresolved. The CDR3 extends over 12 amino acids. V lost 6 bases and J lost 2, with 5 bases in between. Germline loops: CDR1 MDHEN, CDR2 SYDVKM. This chain's CDR3 is CASSGGNQPQHF. Written as DNA, the CDR3 is TGTGCCAGCAGCGGGGGCAATCAGCCCCAGCATTTT.

The chain couples TRBV7-2 to TRBJ2-2, with 8 positions matching TRBD2. Germline trimming cut 6 bases from V and 6 bases from J; bases unmatched to any gene: 9. The CDR3 totals 15 residues. CDR1 is SGHTA, CDR2 FQGNSA, per germline. The DNA for the CDR3 is TGTGCCAGCAGACGGGGGGGCAACCTCCCCGGGGAGCTGTTTTTT. It specifies CASRRGGNLPGELFF.

The rearrangement links TRBV18 to TRBJ2-5; D may be TRBD2 (6 bases). The CDR3 consists of 15 residues. CDR1 is KGHSH and CDR2 is LQKENI in the germline V gene. Trimming removed 6 bases from V and 2 bases from J, with 16 bases in between. This chain's CDR3 is CASSRTGVVQETQYF. The CDR3 region has the DNA TGTGCCAGCTCCCGGACGGGAGTAGTTCAAGAGACCCAGTACTTC.

The chain carries TRBV24-1 and TRBJ2-1, with 9 bases identical to TRBD1. CDR1 and CDR2 from the germline V gene are KGHDR and SFDVKD. The CDR3 length is 16 residues. V shed 0 bases and J 8 bases; nucleotides not matched to a gene: 7. The CDR3 DNA is TGTGCCACCAGTGATTTGCCGGGACAGGGTTGGGATGAGCAGTTCTTC. It translates to CATSDLPGQGWDEQFF.

The chain employs TRBV2 and TRBJ2-2, with 9 bases aligning to TRBD2. Looked up from germline, CDR1 is SNHLY and CDR2 is FYNNEI. J was trimmed by 5 bases and V by 5 bases; bases with no gene match: 12. This CDR3 comprises 17 residues. The CDR3: CASSIARAGGLTGELFF. The CDR3 DNA reads TGTGCCAGCAGTATAGCCCGGGCGGGGGGGCTTACCGGGGAGCTGTTTTTT.

V gene TRBV5-1 combines with J gene TRBJ2-3; 11 bases agree with TRBD2. Germline V lookup: CDR1 SGHRS, CDR2 YFSETQ. The junction had 8 bases not matched to a gene; V was cut back by 2 bases and J by 6 bases. The CDR3 length is 16 residues. In DNA, the CDR3 is TGCGCCAGCAGCTTAAATCCGGGACTAGCGGTGGATACGCAGTATTTT. Its protein is CASSLNPGLAVDTQYF.

The sample holds a few counts of this clone. This chain links TRBV6-5 with TRBJ1-1; no clear D gene. There are 13 residues in the CDR3. Trimming cost V 6 bases and J 6 bases, with 14 bases left between them. Germline values: CDR1 MNHEY, CDR2 SVGAGI. The CDR3 coding sequence is TGTGCCAGCAGCAATCGGGCTAGCGCTGAAGCTTTCTTT. Its translation: CASSNRASAEAFF.

The rearrangement uses TRBV4-3 and TRBJ1-1; no reliable D call. V lost 0 bases and J lost 4, with 15 bases in between. Germline CDR1 is LGHNA and CDR2 is YSLEER. The CDR3 sequence is 16 residues long. CDR3 residues: CASSQDSASRGTEAFF. The CDR3 bases are TGCGCCAGCAGCCAAGATTCGGCCTCTCGGGGCACTGAAGCTTTCTTT.

This clone was seen a few times. The V gene is TRBV5-1, the J gene TRBJ2-2, with TRBD1 identical over 9 bases. There are 14 residues in the CDR3. Looked up from germline, CDR1 is SGHRS and CDR2 is YFSETQ. V shed 3 bases and J 6 bases; nucleotides not matched to a gene: 3. The CDR3 sequence: CASSWGQGAGELFF. Written as DNA, the CDR3 is TGCGCCAGCAGCTGGGGACAGGGAGCCGGGGAGCTGTTTTTT.

CDR3 coding DNA: TGTGCCAGCAGTTTCGGTGGGACTTCGAGGTTCACAGATACGCAGTATTTT. This translates into CASSFGGTSRFTDTQYF. The chain has TRBV28 and TRBJ2-3; the D gene is possibly TRBD2 (6 bases). The CDR3 consists of 17 residues. V lost 3 bases and J 2 bases, leaving 18 bases between the germline ends. Germline CDR1 MDHEN, CDR2 SYDVKM.